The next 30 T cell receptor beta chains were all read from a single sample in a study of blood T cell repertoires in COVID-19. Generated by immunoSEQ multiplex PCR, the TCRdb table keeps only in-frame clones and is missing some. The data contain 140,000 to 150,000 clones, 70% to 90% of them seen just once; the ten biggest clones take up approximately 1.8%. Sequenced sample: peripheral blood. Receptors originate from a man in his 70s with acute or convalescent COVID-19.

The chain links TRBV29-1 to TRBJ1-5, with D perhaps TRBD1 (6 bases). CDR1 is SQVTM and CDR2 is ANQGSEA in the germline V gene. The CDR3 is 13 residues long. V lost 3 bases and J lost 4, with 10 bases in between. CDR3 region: CSVEGGQNQPQHF. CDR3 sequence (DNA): TGCAGCGTTGAGGGGGGGCAGAATCAGCCCCAGCATTTT.

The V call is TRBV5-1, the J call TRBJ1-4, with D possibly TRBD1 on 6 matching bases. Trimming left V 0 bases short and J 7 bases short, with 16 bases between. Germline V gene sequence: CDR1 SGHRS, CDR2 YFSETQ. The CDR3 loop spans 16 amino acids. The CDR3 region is CASSLGSGVRGEKLFF. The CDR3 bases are TGCGCCAGCAGCTTGGGATCAGGGGTACGAGGTGAAAAACTGTTTTTT.

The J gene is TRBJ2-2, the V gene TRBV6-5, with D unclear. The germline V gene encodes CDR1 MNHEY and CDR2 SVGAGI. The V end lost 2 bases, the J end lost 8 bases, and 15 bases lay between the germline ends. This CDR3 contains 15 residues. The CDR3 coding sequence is TGTGCCAGCAGTTACCGAGCCCACCTCCCTGGGGAGCTGTTTTTT. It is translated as CASSYRAHLPGELFF.

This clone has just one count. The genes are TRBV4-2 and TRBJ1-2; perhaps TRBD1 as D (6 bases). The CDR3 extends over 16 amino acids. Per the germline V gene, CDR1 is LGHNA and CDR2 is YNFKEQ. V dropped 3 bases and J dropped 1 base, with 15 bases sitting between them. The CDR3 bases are TGTGCCAGCAGCCAGGTCGGACAGCTACTTAACTATGGCTACACCTTC. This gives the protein CASSQVGQLLNYGYTF.

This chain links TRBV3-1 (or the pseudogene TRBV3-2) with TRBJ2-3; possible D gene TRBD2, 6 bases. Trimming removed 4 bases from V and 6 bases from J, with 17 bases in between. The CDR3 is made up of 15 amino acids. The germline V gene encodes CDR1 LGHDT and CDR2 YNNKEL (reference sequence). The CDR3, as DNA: TGTGCCAGCAGCCGACAGCAGGTCGGAGGGGATACGCAGTATTTT. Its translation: CASSRQQVGGDTQYF.

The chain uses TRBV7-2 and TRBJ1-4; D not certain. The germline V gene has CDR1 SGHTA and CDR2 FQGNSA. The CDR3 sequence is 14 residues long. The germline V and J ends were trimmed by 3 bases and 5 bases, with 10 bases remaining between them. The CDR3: CASSFGTTNEKLFF. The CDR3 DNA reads TGTGCCAGCAGCTTTGGTACTACCAATGAAAAACTGTTTTTT. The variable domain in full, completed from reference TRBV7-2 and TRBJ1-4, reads GAGVSQSPSNKVTEKGKDVELRCDPISGHTALYWYRQSLGQGLEFLIYFQGNSAPDKSGLPSDRFSAERTGGSVSTLTIQRTQQEDSAVYLCASSFGTTNEKLFFGSGTQLSVL.

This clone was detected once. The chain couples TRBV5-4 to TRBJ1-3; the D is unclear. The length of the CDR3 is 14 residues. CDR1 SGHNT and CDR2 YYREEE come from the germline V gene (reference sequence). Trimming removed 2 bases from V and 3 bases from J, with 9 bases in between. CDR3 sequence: CASSLKGDGNTIYF. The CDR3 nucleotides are TGTGCCAGCAGCTTAAAGGGAGATGGAAACACCATATATTTT.

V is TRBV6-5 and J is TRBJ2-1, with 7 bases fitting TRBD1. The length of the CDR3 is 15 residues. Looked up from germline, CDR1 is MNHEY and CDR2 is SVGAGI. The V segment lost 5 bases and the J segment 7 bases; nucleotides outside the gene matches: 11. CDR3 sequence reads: CASSRGDSFLNEQFF. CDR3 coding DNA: TGTGCCAGCAGTCGAGGGGACAGCTTCCTGAATGAGCAGTTCTTC.

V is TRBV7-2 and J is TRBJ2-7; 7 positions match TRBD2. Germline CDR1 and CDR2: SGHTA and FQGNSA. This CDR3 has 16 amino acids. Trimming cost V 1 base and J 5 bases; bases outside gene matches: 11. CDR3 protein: CASSLEGLVVSHEQYF. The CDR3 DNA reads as TGTGCCAGCAGCTTAGAAGGACTAGTAGTTTCCCACGAGCAGTACTTC.

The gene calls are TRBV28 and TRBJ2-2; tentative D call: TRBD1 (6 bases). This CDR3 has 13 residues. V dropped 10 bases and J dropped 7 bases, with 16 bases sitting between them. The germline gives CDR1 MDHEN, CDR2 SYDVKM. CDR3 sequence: CATYRDKGGELFF. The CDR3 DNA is TGTGCCACCTACAGGGATAAGGGCGGGGAGCTGTTTTTT.

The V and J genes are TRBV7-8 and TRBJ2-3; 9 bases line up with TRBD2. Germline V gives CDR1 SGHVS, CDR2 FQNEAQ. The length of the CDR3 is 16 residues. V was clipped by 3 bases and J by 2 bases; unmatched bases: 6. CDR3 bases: TGTGCCAGCAGCTTGGGGACTAGCTTCTACACAGATACGCAGTATTTT. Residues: CASSLGTSFYTDTQYF. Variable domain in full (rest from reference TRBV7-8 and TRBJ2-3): GAGVSQSPRYKVAKRGQDVALRCDPISGHVSLFWYQQALGQGPEFLTYFQNEAQLDKSGLPSDRFFAERPEGSVSTLKIQRTQQEDSAVYLCASSLGTSFYTDTQYFGPGTRLTVL.

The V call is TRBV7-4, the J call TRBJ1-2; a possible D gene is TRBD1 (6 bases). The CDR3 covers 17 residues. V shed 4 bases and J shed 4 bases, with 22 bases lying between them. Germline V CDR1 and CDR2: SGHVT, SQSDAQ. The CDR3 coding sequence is TGTGCCAGCAGCTACCAGCCAGGACAGTGGCCCAGCTATGGCTACACCTTC. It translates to CASSYQPGQWPSYGYTF.

The CDR3 DNA is TGTGCCAGCAGTTTTTCGGGCAGGGCGACCACAGATACGCAGTATTTT. It encodes CASSFSGRATTDTQYF. J is TRBJ2-3 and V is TRBV27; perhaps TRBD1 as D (5 bases). The CDR3 is made up of 16 amino acids. The V gene lost 3 bases and the J gene lost 2 bases, with 15 bases spanning the gap. CDR1 is MNHEY and CDR2 is SMNVEV in the germline V gene (reference sequence).

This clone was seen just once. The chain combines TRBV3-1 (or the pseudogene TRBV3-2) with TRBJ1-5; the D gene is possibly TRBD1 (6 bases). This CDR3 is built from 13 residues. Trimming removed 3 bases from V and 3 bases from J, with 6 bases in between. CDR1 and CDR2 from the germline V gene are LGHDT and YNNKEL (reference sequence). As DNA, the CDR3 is TGTGCCAGCAGCCAGGGACACAATCAGCCCCAGCATTTT. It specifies CASSQGHNQPQHF.

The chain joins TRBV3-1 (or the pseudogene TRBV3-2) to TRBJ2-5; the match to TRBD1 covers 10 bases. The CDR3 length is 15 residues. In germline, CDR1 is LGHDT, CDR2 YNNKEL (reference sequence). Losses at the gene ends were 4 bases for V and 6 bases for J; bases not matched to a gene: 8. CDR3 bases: TGTGCCAGCAGCCCCAAGACAGGGGGCAAAAAGACCCAGTACTTC. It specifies CASSPKTGGKKTQYF.

CDR3 sequence (DNA): TGTGCCAGCAGTGAACTACAGGGTCGCAATCAGCCCCAGCATTTT. Translation: CASSELQGRNQPQHF. The V and J genes are TRBV6-1 and TRBJ1-5, with D possibly TRBD1 on 6 matching bases. Trimming removed 2 bases at V and 2 bases at J, with 10 bases between. This CDR3 is 15 amino acids long. From germline, CDR1 is MNHNS and CDR2 SASEGT.

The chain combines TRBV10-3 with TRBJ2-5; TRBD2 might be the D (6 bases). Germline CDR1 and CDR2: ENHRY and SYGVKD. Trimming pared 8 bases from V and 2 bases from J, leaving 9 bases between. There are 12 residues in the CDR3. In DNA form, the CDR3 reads TGTGCCATCGGCGGACTACAAGAGACCCAGTACTTC. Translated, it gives CAIGGLQETQYF.

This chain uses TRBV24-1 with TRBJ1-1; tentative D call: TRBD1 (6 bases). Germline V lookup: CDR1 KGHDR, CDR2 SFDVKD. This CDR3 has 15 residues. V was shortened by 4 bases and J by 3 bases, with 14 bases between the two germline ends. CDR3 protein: CATSDQGEGDTEAFF. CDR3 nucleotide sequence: TGTGCCACCAGTGACCAAGGTGAGGGGGACACTGAAGCTTTCTTT.

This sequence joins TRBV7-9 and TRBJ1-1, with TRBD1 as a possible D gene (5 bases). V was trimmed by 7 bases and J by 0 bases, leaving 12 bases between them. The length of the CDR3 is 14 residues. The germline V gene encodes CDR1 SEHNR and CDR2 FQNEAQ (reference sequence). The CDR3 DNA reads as TGTGCCAGCACGGGGGACTTTTTGAACACTGAAGCTTTCTTT. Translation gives CASTGDFLNTEAFF. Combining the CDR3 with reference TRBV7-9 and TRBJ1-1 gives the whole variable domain DTGVSQNPRHKITKRGQNVTFRCDPISEHNRLYWYRQTLGQGPEFLTYFQNEAQLEKSRLLSDRFSAERPKGSFSTLEIQRTEQGDSAMYLCASTGDFLNTEAFFGQGTRLTVV.

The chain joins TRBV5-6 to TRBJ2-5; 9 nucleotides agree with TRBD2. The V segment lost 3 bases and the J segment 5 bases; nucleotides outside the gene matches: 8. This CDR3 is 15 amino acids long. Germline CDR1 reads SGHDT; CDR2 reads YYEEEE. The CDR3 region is CASSSPRGGRETQYF. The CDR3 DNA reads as TGTGCCAGCAGCTCGCCGCGGGGGGGCCGGGAGACCCAGTACTTC. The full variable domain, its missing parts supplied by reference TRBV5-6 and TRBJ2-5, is DAGVTQSPTHLIKTRGQQVTLRCSPKSGHDTVSWYQQALGQGPQFIFQYYEEEERQRGNFPDRFSGHQFPNYSSELNVNALLLGDSALYLCASSSPRGGRETQYFGPGTRLLVL.

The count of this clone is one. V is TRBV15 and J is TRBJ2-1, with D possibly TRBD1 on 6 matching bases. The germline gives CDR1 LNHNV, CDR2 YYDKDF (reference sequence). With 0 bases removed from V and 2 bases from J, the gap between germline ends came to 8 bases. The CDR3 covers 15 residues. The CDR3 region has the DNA TGTGCCACCAGCAGAGACAGGGGCCCCTACAATGAGCAGTTCTTC. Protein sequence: CATSRDRGPYNEQFF.

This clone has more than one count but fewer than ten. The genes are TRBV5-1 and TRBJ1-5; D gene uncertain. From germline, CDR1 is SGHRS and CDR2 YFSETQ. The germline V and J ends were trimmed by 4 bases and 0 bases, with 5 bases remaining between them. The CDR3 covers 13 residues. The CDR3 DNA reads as TGCGCCAGCAGCCCCTATAGCAATCAGCCCCAGCATTTT. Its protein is CASSPYSNQPQHF.

The CDR3 sequence: CASAQTSAYNEQFF. CDR3 bases: TGTGCTAGTGCCCAGACTAGCGCGTACAATGAGCAGTTCTTC. The chain has TRBV12-5 and TRBJ2-1, with TRBD2 matching 8 bases. Trimming removed 7 bases from V and 4 bases from J; junction bases left unmatched: 6. The CDR3 contains 14 residues. Germline V gene lookup returns CDR1 LGHNT and CDR2 FRNRAP.

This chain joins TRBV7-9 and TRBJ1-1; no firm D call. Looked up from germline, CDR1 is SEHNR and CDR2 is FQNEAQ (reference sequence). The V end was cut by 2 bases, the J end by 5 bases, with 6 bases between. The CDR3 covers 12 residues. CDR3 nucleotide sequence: TGTGCCAGCAGCTTAAGTAGAACTGAAGCTTTCTTT. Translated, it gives CASSLSRTEAFF.

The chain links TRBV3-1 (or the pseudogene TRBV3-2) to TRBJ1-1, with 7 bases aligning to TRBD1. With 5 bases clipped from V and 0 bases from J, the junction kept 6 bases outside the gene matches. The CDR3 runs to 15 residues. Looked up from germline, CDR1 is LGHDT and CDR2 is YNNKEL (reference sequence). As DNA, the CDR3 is TGTGCCAGCAGCTTTTACAGGGGATTGAACACTGAAGCTTTCTTT. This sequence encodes CASSFYRGLNTEAFF.

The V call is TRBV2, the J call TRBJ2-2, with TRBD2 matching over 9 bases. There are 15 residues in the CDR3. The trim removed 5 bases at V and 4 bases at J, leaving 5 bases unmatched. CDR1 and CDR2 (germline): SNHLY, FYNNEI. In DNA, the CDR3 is TGTGCCAGCAGTTCAGGACTAGCGCGCACCGGGGAGCTGTTTTTT. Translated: CASSSGLARTGELFF.

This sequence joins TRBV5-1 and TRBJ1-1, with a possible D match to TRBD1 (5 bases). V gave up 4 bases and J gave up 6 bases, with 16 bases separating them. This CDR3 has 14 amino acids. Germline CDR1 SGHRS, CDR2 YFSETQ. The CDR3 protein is CASSDLQGKPEAFF. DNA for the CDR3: TGCGCCAGCAGCGATCTCCAGGGCAAACCTGAAGCTTTCTTT.

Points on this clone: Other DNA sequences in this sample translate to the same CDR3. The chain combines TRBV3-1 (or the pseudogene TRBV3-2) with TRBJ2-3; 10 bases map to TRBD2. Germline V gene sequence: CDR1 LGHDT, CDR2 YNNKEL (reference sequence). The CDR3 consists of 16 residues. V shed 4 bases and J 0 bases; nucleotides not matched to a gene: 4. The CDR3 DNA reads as TGTGCCAGCAGCCCTTGGACTAGCGGAAGCACAGATACGCAGTATTTT. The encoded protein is CASSPWTSGSTDTQYF.

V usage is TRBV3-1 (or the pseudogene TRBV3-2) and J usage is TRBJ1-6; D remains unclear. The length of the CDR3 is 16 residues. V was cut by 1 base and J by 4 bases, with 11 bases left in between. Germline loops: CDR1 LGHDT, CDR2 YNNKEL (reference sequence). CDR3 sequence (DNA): TGTGCCAGCAGCCAAGCTGGCAGAAGATATAATTCACCCCTCCACTTT. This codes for CASSQAGRRYNSPLHF.

CDR3 loop: CASSLGGYNQPQHF. CDR3 in DNA: TGTGCCAGCAGCTTAGGAGGGTATAATCAGCCCCAGCATTTT. This chain connects TRBV7-2 to TRBJ1-5; D not certain. From germline, CDR1 is SGHTA and CDR2 FQGNSA. The V gene lost 1 base and the J gene lost 4 bases, with 8 bases spanning the gap. The CDR3 is 14 amino acids.